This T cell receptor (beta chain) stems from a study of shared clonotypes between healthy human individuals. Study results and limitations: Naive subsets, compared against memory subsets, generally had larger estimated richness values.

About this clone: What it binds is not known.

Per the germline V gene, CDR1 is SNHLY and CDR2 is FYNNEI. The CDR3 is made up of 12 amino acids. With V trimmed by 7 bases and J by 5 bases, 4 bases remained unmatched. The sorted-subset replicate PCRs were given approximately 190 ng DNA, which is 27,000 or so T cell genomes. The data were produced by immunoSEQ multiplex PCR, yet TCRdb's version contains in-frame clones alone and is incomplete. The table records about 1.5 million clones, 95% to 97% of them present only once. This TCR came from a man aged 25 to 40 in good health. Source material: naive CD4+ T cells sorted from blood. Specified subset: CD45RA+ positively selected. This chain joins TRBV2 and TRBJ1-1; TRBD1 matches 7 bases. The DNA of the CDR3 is TGTGCCAGCAAGACAGGGTGGACTGAAGCTTTCTTT. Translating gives CASKTGWTEAFF. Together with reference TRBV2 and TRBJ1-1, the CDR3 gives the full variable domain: EPEVTQTPSHQVTQMGQEVILRCVPISNHLYFYWYRQILGQKVEFLVSFYNNEISEKSEIFDDQFSVERPDGSNFTLKIRSTKLEDSAMYFCASKTGWTEAFFGQGTRLTVV.